A single sample gave rise to the 31 T cell receptor beta chains below, sequenced in a study of cytomegalovirus exposure and HLA in healthy donors. Profiling relied on immunoSEQ multiplex PCR, and the TCRdb table lists in-frame clones only, not all of them. The sample shows some 140,000 clones, 80% to 90% of them seen only once. The sequenced material came from PBMCs. These receptors were collected from a man aged 18 to 35 in good health and CMV-seropositive.

The chain recombines TRBV27 with TRBJ2-1; TRBD2 is a possible D gene (6 bases). CDR1 is MNHEY, CDR2 SMNVEV, per germline (reference sequence). CDR3 size: 16 residues. Trimming removed 8 bases from V and 0 bases from J, with 17 bases in between. The CDR3 loop reads CASAKILAYSYNEQFF. CDR3 coding DNA: TGTGCCAGCGCCAAAATCCTAGCGTACTCCTACAATGAGCAGTTCTTC.

This clone appeared many times. The V call is TRBV11-3, the J call TRBJ2-1; 13 bases are a match to TRBD2. V shed 1 base, J shed 5 bases, and the junction held 5 bases outside the gene matches. Germline V lookup: CDR1 SGHNT, CDR2 YENEEA. The CDR3 extends over 17 amino acids. The DNA of the CDR3 is TGTGCCAGCAGCTTAGCCGGGACTAGCGGGGCCAACAATGAGCAGTTCTTC. This encodes CASSLAGTSGANNEQFF.

The CDR3 spells CASSFSTGRTGELFF. DNA for the CDR3: TGTGCCAGCAGCTTCTCTACAGGTCGCACCGGGGAGCTGTTTTTT. The chain carries TRBV7-2 and TRBJ2-2, with D possibly TRBD1 on 5 matching bases. V shed 3 bases and J shed 4 bases, with 12 bases lying between them. This CDR3 contains 15 residues. Germline V gene lookup returns CDR1 SGHTA and CDR2 FQGNSA.

The rearrangement uses TRBV5-1 and TRBJ2-3; the D gene is possibly TRBD1 (5 bases). Germline V gene sequence: CDR1 SGHRS, CDR2 YFSETQ. This CDR3 contains 14 residues. Between the trimmed V and J ends, which lost 3 bases and 5 bases, there was a span of 13 bases. The DNA for the CDR3 is TGCGCCAGCAGCTCCCGACAGTCCTTAGATACGCAGTATTTT. Amino acids: CASSSRQSLDTQYF.

The chain joins TRBV28 to TRBJ2-1; D is perhaps TRBD2 (5 bases). Germline assignment: CDR1 MDHEN and CDR2 SYDVKM. The ends were cut back, 5 bases at V and 10 bases at J, with 12 bases in the middle. This CDR3 is 12 amino acids long. The CDR3 coding sequence is TGTGCCAGCAGTCCACCCCCGGGGGAGCAGTTCTTC. This translates into CASSPPPGEQFF. The whole variable domain, remainder taken from reference TRBV28 and TRBJ2-1, is DVKVTQSSRYLVKRTGEKVFLECVQDMDHENMFWYRQDPGLGLRLIYFSYDVKMKEKGDIPEGYSVSREKKERFSLILESASTNQTSMYLCASSPPPGEQFFGPGTRLTVL.

The chain is built from TRBV5-4 and TRBJ1-4, with TRBD1 identical over 9 bases. CDR3 length: 15 amino acids. The ends lost 4 bases at V and 8 bases at J; junction bases unmatched: 9. Germline lookup yields CDR1 SGHNT and CDR2 YYREEE (reference sequence). CDR3 DNA: TGTGCCAGCAGCCAAGACAGGGGGTTTTCGGAAAAACTGTTTTTT. Protein: CASSQDRGFSEKLFF.

The J gene is TRBJ2-1, the V gene TRBV7-9, with 7 bases aligning to TRBD2. Trimming at V came to 6 bases and at J to 2 bases, leaving 7 bases not matched to a gene. The CDR3 runs 15 residues. CDR1 is SEHNR and CDR2 is FQNEAQ in the germline V gene (reference sequence). The CDR3 loop reads CASRGGTDAYNEQFF. DNA of the CDR3: TGTGCCAGCAGGGGGGGGACGGACGCCTACAATGAGCAGTTCTTC.

V usage is TRBV30 and J usage is TRBJ1-2; unclear D gene. V lost 3 bases, J lost 4 bases, and 15 bases lay in between. The germline V gene has CDR1 GTSNPN and CDR2 SVGIG (reference sequence). There are 14 residues in the CDR3. The CDR3 spells CAWSQISDFYGYTF. In nucleotides, the CDR3 is TGTGCCTGGAGCCAAATCAGCGATTTCTATGGCTACACCTTC.

This chain uses TRBV19 with TRBJ2-1; 7 bases are a match to TRBD1. CDR1 is LNHDA, CDR2 SQIVND, per germline (reference sequence). The CDR3 extends over 14 amino acids. V lost 11 bases and J lost 0; bases outside the gene matches: 7. CDR3 in amino acids: CAASDRASYNEQFF. DNA of the CDR3: TGTGCCGCCAGCGACAGGGCCTCCTACAATGAGCAGTTCTTC.

The rearrangement joins TRBV28 to TRBJ2-7, with TRBD2 identical over 8 bases. CDR3 length: 13 amino acids. The junction had 1 base not matched to a gene; V was cut back by 3 bases and J by 3 bases. Germline CDR1 and CDR2: MDHEN and SYDVKM. CDR3 sequence (DNA): TGTGCCAGCAGTTTTAGCGGGAACTACGAGCAGTACTTC. Protein product: CASSFSGNYEQYF.

The genes are TRBV5-1 and TRBJ2-1; 13 positions agree with TRBD2. V was clipped by 4 bases and J by 4 bases; unmatched bases: 8. From germline, CDR1 is SGHRS and CDR2 YFSETQ. CDR3 length: 17 amino acids. The CDR3 is CASSAGAGLAGYNEQFF. CDR3 nucleotide sequence: TGCGCCAGCAGCGCGGGAGCGGGACTAGCGGGGTACAATGAGCAGTTCTTC.

This clone was seen just once. One end of the junction is discordant with germline, which a read error may explain. The J gene is TRBJ2-2, the V gene TRBV27, with D maybe TRBD2 (6 bases). Germline loops: CDR1 MNHEY, CDR2 SMNVEV (reference sequence). The CDR3 is 13 amino acids. The CDR3 region is CASSTRRGGQLFF. The CDR3 nucleotides read TGTGCCAGCAGTACCAGGCGGGGCGGGCAGCTGTTTTTT.

The chain carries TRBV7-9 and TRBJ2-5; TRBD2 matches 10 bases. The CDR3 sequence is 16 residues long. The V gene end was trimmed by 2 bases and the J gene end by 4 bases; junction bases not matched to a gene: 7. The germline CDR1 and CDR2 sequences are SEHNR and FQNEAQ (reference sequence). Here the CDR3 reads CASSLLSGGAGETQYF. In DNA, the CDR3 is TGTGCCAGCAGCTTACTCAGCGGGGGGGCCGGAGAGACCCAGTACTTC.

The V call is TRBV28, the J call TRBJ2-7; 7 positions agree with TRBD1. Germline V gene lookup returns CDR1 MDHEN and CDR2 SYDVKM. The CDR3 runs 13 residues. The ends lost 7 bases at V and 4 bases at J; junction bases unmatched: 7. The CDR3 here is CASNRDRFYEQYF. In DNA, the CDR3 is TGTGCCAGCAACCGGGACAGATTTTACGAGCAGTACTTC.

The rearrangement joins TRBV4-1 to TRBJ2-3; 10 bases map to TRBD2. The V gene's germline CDR1 is MGHRA and CDR2 YSYEKL. This CDR3 is built from 17 residues. After removal of 4 bases from V and 1 base from J, the junction contained 8 bases not matched to a gene. DNA for the CDR3: TGCGCCAGCAGCCGAGACCTTACTAGCGGGGGCACAGATACGCAGTATTTT. Residues: CASSRDLTSGGTDTQYF.

The chain has TRBV6-6 and TRBJ1-2; 8 bases agree with TRBD1. The length of the CDR3 is 15 residues. V was clipped by 0 bases and J by 5 bases; unmatched bases: 5. From germline, CDR1 is MNHNY and CDR2 SVGAGI (reference sequence). CDR3 sequence (DNA): TGTGCCAGCAGTTACTCCCAGACAGGGGCTTATGGCTACACCTTC. Translation gives CASSYSQTGAYGYTF.

This clone was picked up one time. This specimen includes other DNA sequences encoding the same CDR3. The chain employs TRBV7-9 and TRBJ2-5, with 7 bases fitting TRBD2. The germline V gene has CDR1 SEHNR and CDR2 FQNEAQ (reference sequence). CDR3 length: 14 amino acids. V was pared by 0 bases and J by 4 bases, with 2 bases of the junction left unmatched. The CDR3 region has the DNA TGTGCCAGCAGCTTAGCGGGAGGGAGAGAGACCCAGTACTTC. It translates to CASSLAGGRETQYF. Full variable domain (remainder filled in from reference TRBV7-9 and TRBJ2-5): DTGVSQNPRHKITKRGQNVTFRCDPISEHNRLYWYRQTLGQGPEFLTYFQNEAQLEKSRLLSDRFSAERPKGSFSTLEIQRTEQGDSAMYLCASSLAGGRETQYFGPGTRLLVL.

This chain's CDR3 is CASSGRSGNTIYF. The DNA for the CDR3 is TGTGCCAGCAGCGGGAGGTCTGGAAACACCATATATTTT. This chain uses TRBV9 with TRBJ1-3; D is unclear. Trimming took off 3 bases at V and 1 base at J, with 5 bases between the two ends. Germline loops: CDR1 SGDLS, CDR2 YYNGEE. This CDR3 has 13 amino acids.

This chain uses TRBV7-8 with TRBJ2-2, with D perhaps TRBD2 (6 bases). Between the trimmed V and J ends, which lost 2 bases and 4 bases, there was a span of 14 bases. The CDR3 has 16 amino acids. Germline values: CDR1 SGHVS, CDR2 FQNEAQ. CDR3 protein: CASSLLAGKGTGELFF. As DNA, the CDR3 is TGTGCCAGCAGCTTATTGGCGGGAAAGGGCACCGGGGAGCTGTTTTTT.

This chain links TRBV6-5 with TRBJ1-2, with 9 bases matching TRBD1. V was pared by 6 bases and J by 6 bases, with 5 bases of the junction left unmatched. The CDR3 contains 13 residues. From germline, CDR1 is MNHEY and CDR2 SVGAGI. CDR3 nucleotide sequence: TGTGCCAGCAGCTCGGACAGGGGAAATGGCTACACCTTC. It yields the protein CASSSDRGNGYTF.

The V call is TRBV4-3, the J call TRBJ2-7; D possibly corresponds to TRBD1 (5 bases). Looked up from germline, CDR1 is LGHNA and CDR2 is YSLEER. The CDR3 is 13 amino acids. The V end was cut by 2 bases, the J end by 3 bases, with 8 bases between. CDR3 residues: CASSQSQDYEQYF. CDR3 DNA sequence: TGCGCCAGCAGCCAATCACAGGACTACGAGCAGTACTTC.

This rearrangement joins TRBV6-5 to TRBJ1-4, with 7 positions matching TRBD1. V was clipped by 4 bases and J by 6 bases; unmatched bases: 8. Germline V gene sequence: CDR1 MNHEY, CDR2 SVGAGI. The CDR3 is 15 amino acids. CDR3 sequence: CASSSTGAHHEKLFF. The DNA for the CDR3 is TGTGCCAGCAGTTCAACAGGGGCGCATCATGAAAAACTGTTTTTT.

The rearrangement links TRBV16 to TRBJ1-5; maybe TRBD1 (5 bases). Germline lookup yields CDR1 KGHSY and CDR2 FQNENV. The length of the CDR3 is 13 residues. Trimming pared 3 bases from V and 6 bases from J, leaving 9 bases between. The CDR3 sequence is CASSHGTAQPQHF. In nucleotides, the CDR3 is TGTGCCAGCAGCCACGGGACTGCTCAGCCCCAGCATTTT.

This clone was seen a single time. The rearrangement links TRBV4-3 to TRBJ1-1, with 7 bases that match TRBD1. Losses at the gene ends were 6 bases for V and 4 bases for J; bases not matched to a gene: 8. The V gene's germline CDR1 is LGHNA and CDR2 YSLEER. The CDR3 covers 14 residues. The CDR3 DNA sequence: TGCGCCAGCAGGCGACAGGGCCCGGGCACTGAAGCTTTCTTT. Residues: CASRRQGPGTEAFF.

The gene calls are TRBV9 and TRBJ1-1; D may be TRBD1 (5 bases). The CDR3 consists of 17 residues. The V gene lost 3 bases and the J gene lost 0 bases, with 18 bases spanning the gap. Germline loops: CDR1 SGDLS, CDR2 YYNGEE. The CDR3 DNA is TGTGCCAGCAGCGGGGAGGTCGGGGCGGGAATGAACACTGAAGCTTTCTTT. It translates to CASSGEVGAGMNTEAFF.

The rearrangement uses TRBV7-6 and TRBJ2-3; 8 nucleotides line up with TRBD1. The CDR3 consists of 19 residues. Germline assignment: CDR1 SGHVS and CDR2 FNYEAQ. Germline trimming cut 5 bases from V and 1 base from J; bases unmatched to any gene: 17. The DNA for the CDR3 is TGTGCCAGCAGCATGGGGACAGGCATCAGGGCGGGGCGCACAGATACGCAGTATTTT. Protein product: CASSMGTGIRAGRTDTQYF.

This clone was counted a single time. This chain uses TRBV27 with TRBJ1-2; D perhaps matches TRBD1 (5 bases). The V and J ends lost 3 bases and 4 bases respectively, with 18 bases between them. This CDR3 region has 16 residues. Per the germline V gene, CDR1 is MNHEY and CDR2 is SMNVEV (reference sequence). CDR3: CASSLTRDAVLYGYTF. The CDR3 DNA follows: TGTGCCAGCAGTTTGACCAGGGATGCCGTTCTCTATGGCTACACCTTC.

This clone was found a few times. The chain couples TRBV5-4 to TRBJ2-5; 9 bases match TRBD2. V lost 4 bases to trimming and J lost 1 base; unmatched junction nucleotides: 2. This CDR3 comprises 14 residues. Looked up from germline, CDR1 is SGHNT and CDR2 is YYREEE (reference sequence). DNA for the CDR3: TGTGCCAGCAGCCGGACTAGCGTCCAAGAGACCCAGTACTTC. Amino acid sequence: CASSRTSVQETQYF.

The rearrangement links TRBV10-3 to TRBJ1-5; D is unclear. The CDR3 spans 15 residues. Trimming cost V 10 bases and J 4 bases, with 20 bases left between them. Germline CDR1 ENHRY, CDR2 SYGVKD. The CDR3 coding sequence is TGTGCCACCCCCCAGCGAGACGTTAAAAATCAGCCCCAGCATTTT. Its translation is CATPQRDVKNQPQHF.

The CDR3 sequence is CASILSDRYTGELFF. In DNA, the CDR3 is TGTGCCAGTATTCTGAGCGATCGGTACACCGGGGAGCTGTTTTTT. V gene TRBV19 combines with J gene TRBJ2-2; D is uncertain. Trimming cost V 7 bases and J 3 bases, with 15 bases left between them. This CDR3 has 15 amino acids. Per the germline V gene, CDR1 is LNHDA and CDR2 is SQIVND (reference sequence).

The chain joins TRBV6-1 to TRBJ2-7, with D possibly TRBD1 on 6 matching bases. Germline V lookup: CDR1 MNHNS, CDR2 SASEGT. V was cut by 3 bases and J by 4 bases, with 16 bases left in between. The CDR3 has 15 amino acids. The CDR3 DNA reads as TGTGCCAGCAGTGATCAGACAGGACTCGGATACGAGCAGTACTTC. This sequence encodes CASSDQTGLGYEQYF.